The clone carrying this T cell receptor beta chain was recorded at least ten times. Its antigen is currently unknown. Gene labels here are mouse ones. The read ends 4 residues early relative to the CDR3; the germline J gene fills the gap. After isolation, RNA underwent reverse transcription to generate cDNA as the sequencing template. The protocol was immunoSEQ multiplex PCR, while the TCRdb copy is restricted to in-frame clones and leaves out a portion. Recorded here are approximately 1,800 clones, with no singletons, and the ten leading clones hold roughly 50%. Trimming cost V 2 bases and J 4 bases; bases outside gene matches: 3. Germline V gives CDR1 NNHDY, CDR2 SYVADS. The CDR3 has 14 amino acids. These data come from a study of CD8+ T cells in alopecia areata. For the study at large: The graft donors were roughly 6-13-month-old C3H/HeJ mice with spontaneous alopecia, and their skin went to 7-10-week-old female C3H/HeJ mice.

Whole-study results and caveats: Clonality in lesional scalp, especially alopecia totalis/universalis, exceeded that of normal scalp.

Sequencing was performed on lesional skin. This receptor was taken from a C3H/HeJ mouse with alopecia areata. MHC haplotype of the mouse line: H2-k. The chain has TRBV13-3 and TRBJ2-1, with TRBD2 matching 7 bases. CDR3 bases read: TGTGCCAGCAGTGACTGGGGGAAGTATGCT. It encodes CASSDWGKYA. The complete CDR3 protein is CASSDWGKYAEQFF.